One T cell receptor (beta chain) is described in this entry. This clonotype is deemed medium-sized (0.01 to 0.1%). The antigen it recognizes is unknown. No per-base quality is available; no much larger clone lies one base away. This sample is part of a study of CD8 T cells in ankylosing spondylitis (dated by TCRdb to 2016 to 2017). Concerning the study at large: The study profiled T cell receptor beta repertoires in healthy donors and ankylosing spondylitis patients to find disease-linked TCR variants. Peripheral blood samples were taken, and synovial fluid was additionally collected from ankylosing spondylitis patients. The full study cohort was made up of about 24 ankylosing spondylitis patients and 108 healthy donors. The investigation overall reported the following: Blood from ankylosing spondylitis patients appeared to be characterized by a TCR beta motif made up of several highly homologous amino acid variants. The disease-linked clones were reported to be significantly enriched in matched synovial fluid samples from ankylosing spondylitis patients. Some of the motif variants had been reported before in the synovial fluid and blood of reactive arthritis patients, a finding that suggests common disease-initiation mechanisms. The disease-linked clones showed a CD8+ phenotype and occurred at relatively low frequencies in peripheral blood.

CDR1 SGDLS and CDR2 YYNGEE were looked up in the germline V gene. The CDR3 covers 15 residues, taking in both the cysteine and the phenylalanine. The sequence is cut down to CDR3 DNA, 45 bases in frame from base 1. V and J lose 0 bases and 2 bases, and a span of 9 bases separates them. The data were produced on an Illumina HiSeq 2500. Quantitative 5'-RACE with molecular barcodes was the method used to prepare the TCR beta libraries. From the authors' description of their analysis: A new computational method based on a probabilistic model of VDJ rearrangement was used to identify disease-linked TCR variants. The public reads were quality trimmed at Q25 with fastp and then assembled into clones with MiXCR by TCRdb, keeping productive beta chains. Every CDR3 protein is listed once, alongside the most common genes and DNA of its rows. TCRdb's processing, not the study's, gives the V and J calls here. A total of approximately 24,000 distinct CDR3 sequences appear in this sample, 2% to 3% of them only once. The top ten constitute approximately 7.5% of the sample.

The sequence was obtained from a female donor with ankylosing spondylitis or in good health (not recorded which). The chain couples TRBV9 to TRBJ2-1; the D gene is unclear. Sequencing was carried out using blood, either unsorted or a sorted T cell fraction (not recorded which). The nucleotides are TGTGCCAGCAGCGTAGGCGCAGGAACCTACAATGAGCAGTTCTTC. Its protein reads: CASSVGAGTYNEQFF.